This TCR beta chain is drawn from a study of blood T cell repertoires in COVID-19. The V and J ends lost 3 bases and 8 bases, in that order; junction bases with no gene match: 13. The CDR3 extends over 16 amino acids. Germline CDR1 LGHDT, CDR2 YNNKEL (reference sequence). Authors' analysis steps: Estimated nucleated cell counts came from reference gene primer amplification. Profiling relied on immunoSEQ multiplex PCR, and the TCRdb table lists in-frame clones only, not all of them. D and trimming were read from the DNA, whereas the V and J calls and clone size are those reported in that table. There are 200,000 to 300,000 clones in the sample; approximately 90% occur only once, and roughly 1.2% lies in the top ten. The cohort comprised adults aged about 18 to 100 years residing in approximately 25 US areas.

The sequenced sample consisted of PBMCs or T cells enriched from blood (not recorded which). The sequence came from a woman in her thirties or forties with acute COVID-19. V and J are TRBV3-1 (or the pseudogene TRBV3-2) and TRBJ1-2, with 9 bases matching TRBD1. CDR3 bases: TGTGCCAGCAGCCACCCCGGCGCTTTGGACAGGGGCGGCTACACCTTC. It translates to CASSHPGALDRGGYTF.